The 28 T cell receptor beta chains reported below all come from one sample, sequenced in a study of T cells in Graves' hyperthyroidism and ophthalmopathy. The investigators amplified TCR beta CDR3 regions from RNA transcripts. HTBI primers were the set used in a first-round RT-PCR of the TCR CDR3. TCRdb re-called the multiplex PCR reads with MiXCR, one entry per CDR3 protein. The sample contains some 700,000 distinct CDR3 sequences, 15% to 20% of which appear only once. The sample consisted of blood. The source of these receptors is a man over 45 with Graves' hyperthyroidism.

This clonotype was counted between two and nine times. This rearrangement joins TRBV12-5 to TRBJ2-5; 9 bases fit TRBD2. Losses at the gene ends were 6 bases for V and 4 bases for J; bases not matched to a gene: 21. This CDR3 region has 19 residues. Per the germline V gene, CDR1 is LGHNT and CDR2 is FRNRAP. Here the CDR3 reads CASGPRASGKRRALETQYF. CDR3 DNA: TGTGCTAGTGGCCCCCGGGCTAGCGGGAAACGACGGGCTTTAGAGACCCAGTACTTC.

V gene TRBV3-1 combines with J gene TRBJ2-7, with 9 bases matching TRBD1. Germline lookup yields CDR1 LGHDT and CDR2 YNNKEL (reference sequence). This CDR3 comprises 16 residues. Unmatched junction bases numbered 8, after V lost 4 bases and J lost 1 base. This chain's CDR3 is CASSPKGQGASYEQYF. The CDR3 DNA reads as TGTGCCAGCAGCCCCAAGGGACAGGGCGCTTCCTACGAGCAGTACTTC.

The gene calls are TRBV7-6 and TRBJ2-1; weak D call: TRBD1 (7 bases). The germline CDR1 and CDR2 sequences are SGHVS and FNYEAQ. Trimming removed 3 bases from V and 3 bases from J, with 12 bases in between. The CDR3 covers 15 residues. CDR3 in amino acids: CASSFLQGGYNEQFF. CDR3 nucleotide sequence: TGTGCCAGCAGCTTCCTCCAGGGGGGCTACAATGAGCAGTTCTTC. The full variable domain, in which reference TRBV7-6 and TRBJ2-1 provide the parts outside the CDR3, is GAGVSQSPRYKVTKRGQDVALRCDPISGHVSLYWYRQALGQGPEFLTYFNYEAQQDKSGLPNDRFSAERPEGSISTLTIQRTEQRDSAMYRCASSFLQGGYNEQFFGPGTRLTVL.

As for this clonotype: An end of the junction differs from the germline gene, which may be a read error. This chain joins TRBV12-3 or TRBV12-4 and TRBJ2-3; D is unclear. This CDR3 is built from 13 residues. CDR3: CTSSPSPPDTQYF. Here the CDR3 DNA reads TGTACCAGCAGCCCGAGTCCCCCAGATACGCAGTATTTT.

This clonotype was detected ten times or more. V usage is TRBV3-1 and J usage is TRBJ2-2; D unclear. Trimming pared 3 bases from V and 1 base from J, leaving 6 bases between. The germline gives CDR1 LGHDT, CDR2 YNNKEL (reference sequence). The CDR3 is 14 amino acids. The CDR3 reads CASSQGLNTGELFF. CDR3 in DNA: TGTGCCAGCAGCCAGGGATTGAACACCGGGGAGCTGTTTTTT.

This clonotype was counted ten times or more. The J gene is TRBJ2-7, the V gene TRBV6-1; 10 bases agree with TRBD2. This CDR3 contains 16 residues. Germline CDR1 and CDR2: MNHNS and SASEGT. Trimming removed 2 bases from V and 0 bases from J; junction bases left unmatched: 4. The CDR3 nucleotides are TGTGCCAGCAGTGAACTAGCGGGAGACAGCTCCTACGAGCAGTACTTC. This sequence encodes CASSELAGDSSYEQYF.

The gene calls are TRBV7-2 and TRBJ2-7; D is perhaps TRBD1 (6 bases). Germline CDR1 reads SGHTA; CDR2 reads FQGNSA. The ends were cut back, 6 bases at V and 6 bases at J, with 18 bases in the middle. There are 14 residues in the CDR3. The CDR3 nucleotides are TGTGCCAGCAGTACTTCCGGGACACACTTCGAGCAGTACTTC. Residues: CASSTSGTHFEQYF.

The rearrangement uses TRBV19 and TRBJ2-7; D unresolved. The CDR3 covers 14 residues. Deletions cut 3 bases from V and 3 bases from J, with 12 bases between. The germline CDR1 and CDR2 sequences are LNHDA and SQIVND (reference sequence). The CDR3 DNA reads as TGTGCCAGTAGTATTTCCGCAAGTGGCTACGAGCAGTACTTC. Its translation: CASSISASGYEQYF.

For this clonotype: This may be a read error, as it is one base from a much larger clone. This chain links TRBV27 with TRBJ2-7, with D possibly TRBD1 on 5 matching bases. This CDR3 is built from 15 residues. Germline V lookup: CDR1 MNHEY, CDR2 SMNVEV (reference sequence). The CDR3 DNA sequence: TGTGCCAGCAGTTTAGGCGATGGGGCGATATACGGGCAGTACTTC. It specifies CASSLGDGAIYGQYF.

Only one count was recorded for this clonotype. The chain has TRBV6-4 and TRBJ2-1; 9 bases are a match to TRBD2. The V gene's germline CDR1 is MRHNA and CDR2 SNTAGT. Trimming at V came to 7 bases and at J to 6 bases, leaving 4 bases not matched to a gene. The CDR3 sequence is 13 residues long. Here the CDR3 reads CASIRAGGNEQFF. CDR3 nucleotide sequence: TGTGCCAGCATCCGAGCGGGAGGCAATGAGCAGTTCTTC.

The table lists this clonotype with a few counts. V is TRBV2 and J is TRBJ2-2, with 7 bases fitting TRBD2. The CDR3 spans 14 residues. Germline lookup yields CDR1 SNHLY and CDR2 FYNNEI. The trim removed 6 bases at V and 4 bases at J, leaving 5 bases unmatched. CDR3 in DNA: TGTGCCAGCAGGCGGGACTACCTCACCGGGGAGCTGTTTTTT. It translates to CASRRDYLTGELFF.

This sequence joins TRBV20-1 and TRBJ2-4, with TRBD1 matching over 8 bases. V gave up 0 bases and J gave up 7 bases; unmatched junction bases: 11. CDR3 length equals 16 residues. Per the germline V gene, CDR1 is DFQATT and CDR2 is SNEGSKA (reference sequence). The CDR3 reads CSARDLAGGVGNIQYF. CDR3 nucleotides: TGCAGTGCTAGAGATCTAGCAGGGGGCGTAGGGAACATTCAGTACTTC.

A remark on this clonotype: One end of the junction is discordant with germline, which a read error may explain. This rearrangement joins TRBV20-1 to TRBJ2-3, with 11 bases matching TRBD2. Germline V gene lookup returns CDR1 DFQATT and CDR2 SNEGSKA (reference sequence). The CDR3 consists of 18 residues. This CDR3 reads CRAHEPWGSGRAGDTQYF. The CDR3 nucleotides are TGCCGTGCCCACGAGCCATGGGGTAGCGGGAGGGCCGGAGATACGCAGTATTTT.

The CDR3 spells CASSSGGLYTEAFF. The CDR3 bases are TGTGCCAGCAGCTCGGGGGGCCTGTACACTGAAGCTTTCTTT. The chain carries TRBV12-3 or TRBV12-4 and TRBJ1-1, with D possibly matching TRBD1 (6 bases). The length of the CDR3 is 14 residues. The V and J ends lost 6 bases and 3 bases respectively, with 14 bases between them.

This clonotype was counted between two and nine times. The J gene is TRBJ1-2, the V gene TRBV5-4, with D maybe TRBD1 (5 bases). The ends were cut back, 3 bases at V and 0 bases at J, with 9 bases in the middle. Germline V gene lookup returns CDR1 SGHNT and CDR2 YYREEE (reference sequence). The CDR3 is 14 residues long. The CDR3 region is CASSYGQSNYGYTF. The CDR3 nucleotides are TGTGCCAGCAGCTACGGACAATCTAACTATGGCTACACCTTC.

This chain joins TRBV28 and TRBJ1-2; possible D gene TRBD1, 6 bases. Germline V gives CDR1 MDHEN, CDR2 SYDVKM. The CDR3 consists of 13 residues. V was trimmed by 8 bases and J by 4 bases, leaving 14 bases between them. The CDR3 region is CASVTGTLYGYTF. CDR3 in DNA: TGTGCCAGCGTAACCGGGACACTCTATGGCTACACCTTC.

This rearrangement joins TRBV12-5 to TRBJ2-4; TRBD1 aligns across 7 bases. The CDR3 contains 20 residues. Trimming at V came to 0 bases and at J to 0 bases, leaving 14 bases not matched to a gene. Per germline, CDR1 LGHNT and CDR2 FRNRAP. The CDR3 here is CASGLVPQGRINVAKNIQYF. Here the CDR3 DNA reads TGTGCTAGTGGTTTGGTACCACAGGGGCGAATTAATGTAGCCAAAAACATTCAGTACTTC.

The rearrangement links TRBV20-1 to TRBJ2-1; D is ambiguous. V was shortened by 4 bases and J by 14 bases, with 21 bases between the two germline ends. This CDR3 contains 13 residues. Germline assignment: CDR1 DFQATT and CDR2 SNEGSKA (reference sequence). The CDR3 protein is CSAMTRTERPEFF. As DNA, the CDR3 is TGCAGTGCTATGACACGGACCGAACGACCAGAGTTCTTC.

This clonotype was detected ten times or more. The J gene is TRBJ1-1, the V gene TRBV28, with D unclear. Germline loops: CDR1 MDHEN, CDR2 SYDVKM. Trimming cost V 6 bases and J 2 bases, with 10 bases left between them. The CDR3 loop spans 13 amino acids. This CDR3 is CASRSVTNTEAFF. The DNA of the CDR3 is TGTGCCAGCAGATCGGTGACCAACACTGAAGCTTTCTTT.

This clonotype has at least ten counts. The V and J genes are TRBV29-1 and TRBJ2-1, with 8 positions matching TRBD2. The junction had 7 bases not matched to a gene; V was cut back by 3 bases and J by 3 bases. This CDR3 spans 15 amino acids. In germline, CDR1 is SQVTM, CDR2 ANQGSEA. The DNA of the CDR3 is TGCAGCGTTGATAGAACTAGCGGAAACTACAATGAGCAGTTCTTC. The encoded protein is CSVDRTSGNYNEQFF.

This clonotype has more than one count but fewer than ten. The CDR3 coding sequence is TGTGCCAGCAGTTTATGGGCGGATGGAAACACCATATATTTT. It is translated as CASSLWADGNTIYF. The chain recombines TRBV28 with TRBJ1-3; D not resolved. Germline assignment: CDR1 MDHEN and CDR2 SYDVKM. CDR3 size: 14 residues. V was shortened by 0 bases and J by 3 bases, with 6 bases between the two germline ends.

There are many counts of this clonotype. The chain joins TRBV3-1 to TRBJ1-1, with D maybe TRBD1 (6 bases). The CDR3 is 14 amino acids. Germline assignment: CDR1 LGHDT and CDR2 YNNKEL (reference sequence). V shed 4 bases and J shed 5 bases, with 14 bases lying between them. In nucleotides, the CDR3 is TGTGCCAGCAGCCGAAGACAGGACGAGACTGAAGCTTTCTTT. This codes for CASSRRQDETEAFF. Together with reference TRBV3-1 and TRBJ1-1, the CDR3 gives the full variable domain: DTAVSQTPKYLVTQMGNDKSIKCEQNLGHDTMYWYKQDSKKFLKIMFSYNNKELIINETVPNRFSPKSPDKAHLNLHINSLELGDSAVYFCASSRRQDETEAFFGQGTRLTVV.

Only a few counts were recorded for this clonotype. The J gene is TRBJ2-2, the V gene TRBV19; a weak D match, TRBD2 (6 bases). This CDR3 has 13 residues. Germline V gene sequence: CDR1 LNHDA, CDR2 SQIVND (reference sequence). The V and J ends lost 5 bases and 5 bases respectively, with 9 bases between them. The CDR3 nucleotides are TGTGCCAGTAGTTCGGGAGTAACCGGGGAGCTGTTTTTT. This encodes CASSSGVTGELFF.

This clonotype appeared many times. V is TRBV11-2 and J is TRBJ2-7; TRBD1 is a possible D gene (6 bases). The CDR3 has 15 residues. The germline V gene encodes CDR1 SGHAT and CDR2 FQNNGV. Trimming removed 6 bases from V and 0 bases from J, with 15 bases in between. The CDR3 nucleotides are TGTGCCAGCAGTTTCATCCGGGACAACTCCTACGAGCAGTACTTC. This encodes CASSFIRDNSYEQYF.

In this sample, this clonotype turned up a few times. This chain joins TRBV30 and TRBJ2-7, with D unclear. The CDR3 loop spans 13 amino acids. Trimming stripped 2 bases from V and 7 bases from J, with 15 bases between. Germline CDR1 and CDR2: GTSNPN and SVGIG (reference sequence). The CDR3 region has the DNA TGTGCCTGGAGTATTATCTCAGCTGGGGAGCAGTACTTC. It is translated as CAWSIISAGEQYF.

This clonotype came up a few times. This chain connects TRBV9 to TRBJ1-5; 8 bases agree with TRBD1. V shed 4 bases and J 1 base; nucleotides not matched to a gene: 4. There are 15 residues in the CDR3. CDR1 and CDR2 (germline): SGDLS, YYNGEE. Here the CDR3 DNA reads TGTGCCAGCAGCCGAGACAGGGGCAGCAATCAGCCCCAGCATTTT. Translation gives CASSRDRGSNQPQHF.

V and J are TRBV6-2 or TRBV6-3 and TRBJ2-7; D gene unclear. Germline CDR1 is MNHEY and CDR2 is SVGEGT. The CDR3 has 12 amino acids. Trimming removed 9 bases at V and 3 bases at J, with 12 bases between. In DNA, the CDR3 is TGTGCCAGTTCGAATCTTGACTACGAGCAGTACTTC. This encodes CASSNLDYEQYF.

The chain has TRBV7-9 and TRBJ1-5, with D perhaps TRBD1 (6 bases). The germline gives CDR1 SEHNR, CDR2 FQNEAQ (reference sequence). V was pared by 4 bases and J by 5 bases, with 9 bases between. CDR3 length equals 13 residues. CDR3 protein: CASSWGADQPQHF. The CDR3, as DNA: TGTGCCAGCAGCTGGGGGGCGGATCAGCCCCAGCATTTT.